The rows below give T cell receptor beta chains drawn from one sample of a study of blood T cells in healthy people across ages. From the 5' RACE reads, TCRdb called clonotypes with MiXCR, one entry per CDR3 protein. The table lists more than 800,000 distinct CDR3 sequences, less than 35% of them singletons. The sequenced material came from blood. The receptor source for this set is a woman older than 75 in good health. The CDR3 runs from the conserved cysteine through the conserved F or W. The order of the fields is V gene, J gene, clone size, D gene, CDR3 protein, CDR3 DNA. The D gene is left open where the match is weak. Clone sizes are given selectively: once, few, many, or a class where the clone is expanded.

TRBV12-3/TRBV12-4	TRBJ2-1	few	TRBD2	CAGSLTSGEQFF	TGTGCCGGCAGTCTCACTAGCGGTGAGCAGTTCTTC
TRBV6-6	TRBJ1-5	-	-	CASSYVFSNQPQHF	TGTGCCAGCAGTTACGTTTTTTCGAATCAGCCCCAGCATTTT
TRBV6-4	TRBJ2-3	-	-	CASSDSAEGTDTQYF	TGTGCCAGCAGTGACTCTGCCGAGGGGACAGATACGCAGTATTTT
TRBV7-2	TRBJ1-1	few	-	CASSLRRVNTEAFF	TGTGCCAGCAGCTTACGCAGGGTGAACACTGAAGCTTTCTTT
TRBV6-1	TRBJ2-5	many	TRBD2	CASRIAGGGETQYF	TGTGCCAGCAGGATAGCGGGGGGAGGAGAGACCCAGTACTTC
TRBV4-3	TRBJ2-1	many	-	CASSQGQLLTGGEQFF	TGCGCCAGCAGCCAAGGGCAACTTCTCACTGGGGGTGAGCAGTTCTTC
TRBV20-1	TRBJ2-5	many	-	CSAIRRGSQETQYF	TGCAGTGCTATAAGGCGGGGCTCCCAAGAGACCCAGTACTTC
TRBV7-2	TRBJ1-1	few	TRBD1	CASRPQGGGGEAFF	TGTGCCAGCAGACCTCAGGGGGGAGGGGGCGAAGCTTTCTTT
TRBV2	TRBJ2-3	-	-	CASSEAGFTDTQYF	TGTGCCAGCAGTGAAGCGGGATTCACAGATACGCAGTATTTT
TRBV7-9	TRBJ1-1	-	TRBD1	CASSVGTGRVTEAFF	TGTGCCAGCAGCGTCGGGACAGGGAGGGTCACTGAAGCTTTCTTT
TRBV6-5	TRBJ2-5	-	-	CASYNRRETQYF	TGTGCCAGCTACAACAGGAGGGAGACCCAGTACTTC
TRBV3-1	TRBJ2-1	-	TRBD2	CASSLSGGSLKVFF	TGTGCCAGCAGCCTCAGCGGGGGGTCACTTAAGGTGTTCTTC
TRBV20-1	TRBJ2-3	-	TRBD2	CSANRRGGGTDTQYF	TGCAGTGCTAACCGACGCGGGGGGGGCACAGATACGCAGTATTTT
TRBV20-1	TRBJ1-5	many	-	CSARLGVYQPQHF	TGCAGTGCTAGGTTAGGAGTGTATCAGCCCCAGCATTTT
TRBV20-1	TRBJ1-4	few	-	CSARPDPNEKLFF	TGCAGTGCTAGACCGGACCCTAATGAAAAACTGTTTTTT
TRBV6-1	TRBJ2-3	few	-	CASSDRGKQGFGTDTQYF	TGTGCCAGCAGTGATCGGGGGAAACAGGGTTTTGGCACAGATACGCAGTATTTT
TRBV12-3/TRBV12-4	TRBJ2-3	-	TRBD1	CASSKLDRARTDTQYF	TGTGCCAGCAGTAAATTAGACAGGGCCCGAACAGATACGCAGTATTTT
TRBV5-1	TRBJ2-5	many	TRBD1	CASTAGTAKETQYF	TGCGCCAGCACCGCCGGGACAGCTAAAGAGACCCAGTACTTC
TRBV18	TRBJ1-1	few	TRBD1	CASSRTGEQTEAFF	TGTGCCAGCTCACGGACAGGGGAACAGACTGAAGCTTTCTTT
TRBV4-1	TRBJ2-5	few	-	CASSQTNKQETLYF	TGCGCCAGCAGCCAAACTAACAAGCAAGAGACCCTGTACTTC
TRBV6-5	TRBJ2-7	many	TRBD1	CANRDRGRGKPYEQYF	TGTGCCAATAGGGACAGGGGGCGGGGTAAGCCCTACGAGCAGTACTTC
TRBV18	TRBJ2-3	few	TRBD2	CASSPKTSGGSDTQYF	TGTGCCAGCTCACCAAAGACTAGCGGGGGCTCAGATACGCAGTATTTT
TRBV5-1	TRBJ1-2	few	TRBD1	CASSLNPGQGHVGGYTF	TGCGCCAGCAGCTTGAATCCGGGACAGGGCCACGTGGGAGGCTACACCTTC
TRBV2	TRBJ1-5	-	-	CASRGVSGNQPQHF	TGTGCCAGCCGTGGGGTATCGGGCAATCAGCCCCAGCATTTT
TRBV6-6	TRBJ1-2	many	-	CASSYAGAGEYYGYTF	TGTGCCAGCAGTTACGCCGGGGCAGGGGAGTACTATGGCTACACCTTC
TRBV5-1	TRBJ1-2	-	-	CASSLDPRNYGYTF	TGCGCCAGCAGCTTGGACCCAAGGAACTATGGCTACACCTTC
TRBV6-1	TRBJ2-2	-	-	CASSETANTGELFF	TGTGCCAGCAGTGAGACCGCGAACACCGGGGAGCTGTTTTTT
TRBV27	TRBJ1-5	few	-	CASSLLGAAGPQPQHF	TGTGCCAGCAGTTTGTTAGGGGCCGCCGGGCCCCAGCCCCAGCATTTT
TRBV6-6	TRBJ2-7	many	TRBD2	CASSYSPGLAGSGEQYF	TGTGCCAGCAGTTATTCCCCGGGACTAGCGGGGTCAGGGGAGCAGTACTTC
TRBV7-2	TRBJ1-2	many	TRBD1	CASSSYGTGEGYTF	TGTGCCAGCAGCTCTTACGGGACAGGGGAAGGCTACACCTTC
TRBV29-1	TRBJ1-2	-	-	CSVDEVGYGYTF	TGCAGCGTTGACGAGGTCGGCTATGGCTACACCTTC
TRBV30	TRBJ1-5	-	-	CAWSENLGQPQHF	TGTGCCTGGAGTGAAAACCTCGGGCAGCCCCAGCATTTT
TRBV6-6	TRBJ2-5	many	-	CASGPRDSNILKETQYF	TGTGCCAGCGGCCCCCGGGACTCGAATATACTAAAAGAGACCCAGTACTTC
TRBV19	TRBJ2-7	-	TRBD1	CASSIRPGQGYEQYF	TGTGCCAGTAGTATCAGGCCCGGACAGGGTTACGAGCAGTACTTC
TRBV9	TRBJ2-3	-	-	CASNWDTNTDTQYF	TGTGCCAGCAACTGGGACACCAACACAGATACGCAGTATTTT
TRBV14	TRBJ2-7	many	-	CASSQDWNGDYEQYF	TGTGCCAGCAGCCAAGATTGGAACGGAGATTACGAGCAGTACTTC
TRBV12-3/TRBV12-4	TRBJ2-5	few	-	CASSLMVKETQYF	TGTGCCAGCAGTTTAATGGTCAAAGAGACCCAGTACTTC
TRBV12-3/TRBV12-4	TRBJ2-1	many	-	CASSQLRGSGGSYNEQFF	TGTGCCAGCAGCCAGCTCCGTGGGTCCGGGGGCTCCTACAATGAGCAGTTCTTC
TRBV19	TRBJ2-7	-	-	CANSPGTWGSSYEQYF	TGTGCCAATAGTCCCGGGACGTGGGGGAGCTCCTACGAGCAGTACTTC
TRBV20-1	TRBJ2-7	many	TRBD2	CSARDHLGGGYEQYF	TGCAGTGCTAGAGATCACCTTGGCGGGGGGTACGAGCAGTACTTC
TRBV20-1	TRBJ1-1	once	-	CSVKRGAENTEAFF	TGCAGTGTCAAAAGGGGGGCGGAGAACACTGAAGCTTTCTTT
TRBV5-1	TRBJ2-1	-	-	CASSTGGVNVNEQFF	TGCGCCAGCAGCACAGGGGGGGTCAACGTCAATGAGCAGTTCTTC
TRBV18	TRBJ1-2	few	TRBD1	CASSPDRGQDLTYGYTF	TGTGCCAGCTCCCCCGACAGGGGGCAGGATTTAACCTATGGCTACACCTTC
TRBV14	TRBJ2-7	few	-	CASRGRTYNEQYF	TGTGCCAGCAGGGGCCGAACCTACAATGAGCAGTACTTC
TRBV7-2	TRBJ2-3	-	TRBD2	CASSRVGTSGPTDTQYF	TGTGCCAGCAGCCGGGTGGGGACTAGCGGTCCCACAGATACGCAGTATTTT
TRBV3-1	TRBJ1-6	many	-	CASSQDYYNSPLHF	TGTGCCAGCAGCCAAGACTATTATAATTCACCCCTCCACTTT
TRBV20-1	TRBJ1-2	-	-	CSARDPLDRQVHGGYTF	TGCAGTGCTAGAGACCCCTTAGACCGACAGGTCCACGGAGGCTACACCTTC
TRBV4-2	TRBJ2-3	once	TRBD2	CASSQDRAGISTDTQYF	TGTGCCAGCAGCCAAGATAGAGCGGGAATTAGCACAGATACGCAGTATTTT
TRBV20-1	TRBJ1-2	-	TRBD1	CSARGGTGALGGYTF	TGCAGTGCTAGGGGAGGGACAGGGGCGCTGGGTGGCTACACCTTC
TRBV6-2/TRBV6-3	TRBJ1-2	-	-	CASSTRGQTTYGYTF	TGTGCCAGCAGTACCCGTGGACAGACGACCTATGGCTACACCTTC
TRBV4-1	TRBJ1-2	-	-	CASSQDLIQGPNYGYTF	TGCGCCAGCAGCCAAGATCTGATACAGGGACCTAACTATGGCTACACCTTC
TRBV6-1	TRBJ2-2	-	TRBD2	CASSKGLANTGELFF	TGTGCCAGCAGTAAGGGACTAGCGAACACCGGGGAGCTGTTTTTT
TRBV20-1	TRBJ2-7	many	-	CSASTNSYEQYF	TGCAGTGCTAGTACGAATTCCTACGAGCAGTACTTC
TRBV5-1	TRBJ2-1	many	TRBD1	CASSLRTGVDGQFF	TGCGCCAGCAGCTTGCGGACAGGGGTGGATGGGCAGTTCTTC
TRBV29-1	TRBJ2-3	many	-	CSVSPGNADTQYF	TGCAGCGTTTCTCCTGGGAACGCAGATACGCAGTATTTT
TRBV6-5	TRBJ1-6	few	TRBD1	CASSSDRGLSNSPLHF	TGTGCCAGCAGTTCCGACAGGGGACTAAGCAATTCACCCCTCCACTTT
TRBV15	TRBJ2-5	many	-	CATSREGLQETQYF	TGTGCCACCAGCAGAGAAGGGCTCCAAGAGACCCAGTACTTC